The rows below give T cell receptor beta chains drawn from one sample of a study of cytomegalovirus exposure and HLA in healthy donors. Measured with immunoSEQ multiplex PCR; TCRdb has only the in-frame clones, and not every one. The sample records fewer than 130,000 clones, 70% to 85% being singletons. Sequenced input: PBMCs. The source of these receptors is a man aged 25 to 45 in good health and CMV-seropositive. Each CDR3 is given with its conserved first and last residue. D genes are given only for firm matches. Clone sizes are given selectively: once, few, many, or a class where the clone is expanded.

d_gene | abundance | j_gene | v_gene | CDR3nt | CDR3aa
- | - | TRBJ1-2 | TRBV6-5 | TGTGCCAGCAGTTACTCGAAATCTACTCTCTATGGCTACACCTTC | CASSYSKSTLYGYTF
TRBD2 | few | TRBJ2-7 | TRBV7-2 | TGTGCCAGCAGCTTAGTCCTTTGGACTAGCGGGGGGGCCTACGAGCAGTACTTC | CASSLVLWTSGGAYEQYF
- | - | TRBJ1-4 | TRBV5-4 | TGTGCCAGCAGCTTCCAGGGGAGTAAGGAAAAACTGTTTTTT | CASSFQGSKEKLFF
- | - | TRBJ2-2 | TRBV19 | TGTGCCAGTAGTATACGGGGCGGGGTTAACACCGGGGAGCTGTTTTTT | CASSIRGGVNTGELFF
- | - | TRBJ2-3 | TRBV6-4 | TGTGCCAGCACTCTTCGGACGGGATCTAGCACAGATACGCAGTATTTT | CASTLRTGSSTDTQYF
- | - | TRBJ1-1 | TRBV19 | TGTGCCAGTCTCCGAAGGGGGGGGCAAGTGAACACTGAAGCTTTCTTT | CASLRRGGQVNTEAFF
TRBD1 | - | TRBJ2-7 | TRBV10-3 | TGTGCCATCAGTGAGTCAGGAGGACAGGGCTACGAGCAGTACTTC | CAISESGGQGYEQYF
TRBD1 | - | TRBJ2-7 | TRBV7-9 | TGTGCCAGCAGCCCCACAGGGGGTTCGCAGTACTTC | CASSPTGGSQYF
TRBD1 | - | TRBJ2-3 | TRBV19 | TGTGCCAGTAGTACCGACAGGGTACGCACAGATACGCAGTATTTT | CASSTDRVRTDTQYF
TRBD1 | - | TRBJ2-7 | TRBV29-1 | TGCAGCGTAGGACAGGGCGCTACGGAGCAGTACTTC | CSVGQGATEQYF
- | few | TRBJ1-1 | TRBV4-1 | TGCGCCAGCAGCCACCCTATAAGGAACACTGAAGCTTTCTTT | CASSHPIRNTEAFF
- | - | TRBJ2-7 | TRBV11-2 | TGTGCCAGCAGCACACTGCGGGGGCCCAACTCCTACGAGCAGTACTTC | CASSTLRGPNSYEQYF
- | - | TRBJ2-2 | TRBV19 | TGTGCCAGTAGTATAGATTCCTCCACCGGGGAGCTGTTTTTT | CASSIDSSTGELFF
TRBD1 | - | TRBJ1-1 | TRBV6-1 | TGTGCCAGCAGTGAACCGGGACAGGGAAAAGCTTTCTTT | CASSEPGQGKAFF
TRBD1 | - | TRBJ2-7 | TRBV30 | TGTGCCTTCCACGGGACAGGGCACTACGAGCAGTACTTC | CAFHGTGHYEQYF
- | - | TRBJ1-2 | TRBV7-2 | TGTGCCAGCAGCTTAGGTACAAACTATGGCTACACCTTC | CASSLGTNYGYTF
- | - | TRBJ1-4 | TRBV5-5 | TGTGCCAGCAGCTTGGGGGGAGCGGGAGAAAAACTGTTTTTT | CASSLGGAGEKLFF
- | few | TRBJ1-1 | TRBV4-2 | TGTGCCAGCAGCCAATTGTCTACAGACACTGAAGCTTTCTTT | CASSQLSTDTEAFF
TRBD1 | - | TRBJ1-1 | TRBV28 | TGTGCCAGCAGTCCTGAGACAGGGATGGGCACTGAAGCTTTCTTT | CASSPETGMGTEAFF
- | - | TRBJ2-6 | TRBV2 | TGTGCCAGCACCATACAGGGATTCTCTGGGGCCAACGTCCTGACTTTC | CASTIQGFSGANVLTF
TRBD2 | - | TRBJ2-1 | TRBV7-6 | TGTGCCAGCAGCTTTAGATCCAGCGGGGGGTCATACTCCTACAATGAGCAGTTCTTC | CASSFRSSGGSYSYNEQFF
TRBD2 | - | TRBJ2-2 | TRBV5-1 | TGCGCCAGCAGCTTAAGACTAGCGGGGGGTGAGGCCGGGGAGCTGTTTTTT | CASSLRLAGGEAGELFF
TRBD1 | - | TRBJ2-6 | TRBV19 | TGTGCCAGTAGTAGGAAACCGGGACAGGGGGGCTCTGGGGCCAACGTCCTGACTTTC | CASSRKPGQGGSGANVLTF
TRBD1 | - | TRBJ2-1 | TRBV19 | TGTGCCAGTAGTATCCAAGGGGACAGGCGATTATACAATGAGCAGTTCTTC | CASSIQGDRRLYNEQFF
TRBD2 | - | TRBJ2-5 | TRBV10-1 | TGCGCCAGCAGTGATTCGGCGGGGGGGACTGAGACCCAGTACTTC | CASSDSAGGTETQYF
- | - | TRBJ2-7 | TRBV7-9 | TGTGCCAGCAGCTTTTCCGGGGGCGAGCAGTACTTC | CASSFSGGEQYF
TRBD1 | few | TRBJ1-5 | TRBV4-1 | TGCGCCAGCAGCCAAGGTGCGGACAGGCAAAATCAGCCCCAGCATTTT | CASSQGADRQNQPQHF
TRBD2 | - | TRBJ2-2 | TRBV7-9 | TGTGCCAGCAGCTTAGCGCGGGCTAGCGGGGTGCCCGGGGAGCTGTTTTTT | CASSLARASGVPGELFF
TRBD2 | - | TRBJ2-1 | TRBV19 | TGTGCCAGTAGTATAGCTAGACTAGCGGGGGACAATGAGCAGTTCTTC | CASSIARLAGDNEQFF
TRBD1 | few | TRBJ1-2 | TRBV7-9 | TGTGCCAGCAGCTCACAGGGGTATGGCTATGGCTACACCTTC | CASSSQGYGYGYTF
- | - | TRBJ2-7 | TRBV14 | TGTGCCAGCAGCCAAGATGTGGTCCCATACGAGCAGTACTTC | CASSQDVVPYEQYF
TRBD1 | - | TRBJ2-7 | TRBV9 | TGTGCCAGCAGCGTACACAGGGGCGAGCAGTACTTC | CASSVHRGEQYF
TRBD2 | once | TRBJ2-7 | TRBV5-6 | TGTGCCAGCAGCTTCCTAGCGGGGGCCTCCTACGAGCAGTACTTC | CASSFLAGASYEQYF
- | few | TRBJ2-5 | TRBV5-1 | TGCGCCAGCAGCTTGGCGGGGTCGTTTTCAGAGACCCAGTACTTC | CASSLAGSFSETQYF
- | - | TRBJ2-1 | TRBV5-1 | TGCGCCAGCAGCTTGGAAGGGGCCAATGAGCAGTTCTTC | CASSLEGANEQFF
- | once | TRBJ1-4 | TRBV7-9 | TGTTCCAGCAGTGCGGTTAATGAAAAACTGTTTTTT | CSSSAVNEKLFF
- | - | TRBJ2-3 | TRBV10-3 | TGTGCCATCAGTGAACTGTTGGCGGGGGCAGGAGATACGCAGTATTTT | CAISELLAGAGDTQYF
- | - | TRBJ1-1 | TRBV19 | TGTGCCAGTACCGACAGGATTGGGGCCACTGAAGCTTTCTTT | CASTDRIGATEAFF
TRBD1 | - | TRBJ1-1 | TRBV10-1 | TGCGCCAGCAGTGCCTGGACAGGGGCGAACACTGAAGCTTTCTTT | CASSAWTGANTEAFF
- | - | TRBJ1-5 | TRBV18 | TGTGCCAGCTCACCGGTGGCAGGGGATATTCAGCCCCAGCATTTT | CASSPVAGDIQPQHF
TRBD1 | - | TRBJ2-2 | TRBV27 | TGTGCCAGCAGTATGACAGGGGACACCGGGGAGCTGTTTTTT | CASSMTGDTGELFF
TRBD1 | - | TRBJ1-2 | TRBV5-8 | TGTGCCAGCAGCGGACAGGATTCGTCCTTTGTCGGCTACACCTTC | CASSGQDSSFVGYTF
TRBD2 | - | TRBJ2-5 | TRBV5-1 | TGCGCCAGCAGCTACGGACTAGCCGAAGGGACCCAGTACTTC | CASSYGLAEGTQYF
- | - | TRBJ1-3 | TRBV21-1 | TGTGCCAGCAGCACCCCCGCAGGGGCTGCTGGAAACACCACATATTTT | CASSTPAGAAGNTTYF
- | - | TRBJ1-2 | TRBV4-2 | TGTGCCAGCAGCCAAGACCCGTCCGGCGGGGAACTTGGAGGCTACACCTTC | CASSQDPSGGELGGYTF
- | - | TRBJ1-2 | TRBV28 | TGTGCCAGCAGTTTCAGGGGTGTGGGCTACACCTTC | CASSFRGVGYTF
- | - | TRBJ2-1 | TRBV11-2 | TGTGCCAGCAGCTTATCGCTAACCAAGGGGTTCTCCTACAATGAGCAGTTCTTC | CASSLSLTKGFSYNEQFF
- | once | TRBJ2-5 | TRBV7-6 | TGTGCCAGCAGCTTAGTCCCAGGGATTGAGACCCAGTACTTC | CASSLVPGIETQYF
TRBD2 | - | TRBJ2-1 | TRBV2 | TGTGCCGGTAATAGCGGGGGGTACAATGAGCAGTTCTTC | CAGNSGGYNEQFF
TRBD1 | - | TRBJ1-2 | TRBV30 | TGTGCCTGGTACCGGGACAGGGGTCCGTCTGGCTACACCTTC | CAWYRDRGPSGYTF
TRBD2 | - | TRBJ2-1 | TRBV2 | TGTGCCAGCACAGGGACTAGGGATGAGCAGTTCTTC | CASTGTRDEQFF
- | - | TRBJ2-3 | TRBV9 | TGTGCCAGCAGCGTAGTCGGCGGGCGGGGGCCCACAGATACGCAGTATTTT | CASSVVGGRGPTDTQYF
- | - | TRBJ1-2 | TRBV12-2 | TGTGCAAGTCGCTCGTGGGCCCACAGGGGACCCTATGGCTACACCTTC | CASRSWAHRGPYGYTF
TRBD2 | - | TRBJ2-5 | TRBV9 | TGTGCCAGCAGCGTAGGGTCTAGCGGGGGGGCCAACCCAACGGAGACCCAGTACTTC | CASSVGSSGGANPTETQYF
TRBD1 | - | TRBJ1-3 | TRBV11-2 | TGTGCCAGCAGCTTAGGAACAGGGGTGGATGGAAACACCATATATTTT | CASSLGTGVDGNTIYF
TRBD1 | - | TRBJ2-5 | TRBV5-1 | TGCGCCAGCAGCCCAGTGGACAGGGAAATAGAGACCCAGTACTTC | CASSPVDREIETQYF